The clone carrying this T cell receptor (beta chain) was found a few times. The antigen remains undetermined. This sample was included in a study of radiation and T cells in renal cell carcinoma. The assay was immunoSEQ multiplex PCR, and TCRdb's table has in-frame clones only and misses some. Among some 95,000 clones, about 88% were seen once, and the ten largest hold approximately 8%. Time point denoted: baseline pretreatment blood. Sample treatment: 15 Gy SBRT to primary tumor, nephrectomy 4 weeks later. Radiation-treated patients gave blood at baseline, week 2 and week 4. Clear cell pathology was present in this patient's renal cell carcinoma. The CDR3 extends over 13 amino acids. Germline V gene lookup returns CDR1 SGHDN and CDR2 FVKESK. J was trimmed by 8 bases and V by 4 bases; bases with no gene match: 7. Study observations and caveats: In blood, top tumor clones expanded by 2 weeks, shrinking by 4. Pretreatment tumor biopsies were lacking, so baseline clonotypes are unknown.

This chain links TRBV14 with TRBJ1-1; 7 bases are shared with TRBD1. This clonotype originated in a man over 45 with renal cell carcinoma. This specimen consisted of blood, obtained from a patient whose treatment included radiotherapy and nephrectomy. The CDR3 loop reads CASSLKGASEAFF. As DNA, the CDR3 is TGTGCCAGCAGCCTCAAGGGGGCAAGCGAAGCTTTCTTT.